A single sample is the source of the 10 T cell receptor beta chains below, sequenced in a study of blood T cell repertoires in COVID-19. Assay used: immunoSEQ multiplex PCR; TCRdb lists only in-frame clones, some missing. The table lists over 25,000 clones, about 79% of them singletons, with about an eighth in the top ten. Sequenced input: peripheral blood. The receptors were sampled from a human donor in a cohort sampled during active COVID-19.

The rearrangement uses TRBV6-6 and TRBJ2-3; 8 nucleotides line up with TRBD1. From germline, CDR1 is MNHNY and CDR2 SVGAGI (reference sequence). This CDR3 has 11 residues. V shed 7 bases, J shed 11 bases, and the junction held 5 bases outside the gene matches. The CDR3 is CASTKGQEQYF. CDR3 coding DNA: TGTGCCAGCACCAAGGGACAGGAGCAGTATTTT.

V usage is TRBV6-5 and J usage is TRBJ1-2, with D unresolved. Germline V gives CDR1 MNHEY, CDR2 SVGAGI. There are 13 residues in the CDR3. V shed 2 bases and J shed 1 base, with 5 bases lying between them. The CDR3, as DNA: TGTGCCAGCAGTTACGAGGGTAACTATGGCTACACCTTC. Translated, it gives CASSYEGNYGYTF.

In this sample, this clone turned up once. The chain combines TRBV13 with TRBJ1-2; 8 bases agree with TRBD1. CDR3 length: 15 amino acids. Germline assignment: CDR1 PRHDT and CDR2 FYEKMQ (reference sequence). Trimming at V came to 6 bases and at J to 9 bases, leaving 15 bases not matched to a gene. The CDR3 loop is CASRPKGQGPWSYTF. The CDR3 DNA reads as TGTGCCAGCAGACCTAAAGGACAGGGCCCCTGGAGCTACACCTTC. Drawing the rest from reference TRBV13 and TRBJ1-2, the complete variable domain is AAGVIQSPRHLIKEKRETATLKCYPIPRHDTVYWYQQGPGQDPQFLISFYEKMQSDKGSIPDRFSAQQFSDYHSELNMSSLELGDSALYFCASRPKGQGPWSYTFGSGTRLTVV.

V and J are TRBV5-4 and TRBJ2-3; D uncertain. Germline CDR1 is SGHNT and CDR2 is YYREEE (reference sequence). The length of the CDR3 is 16 residues. Trimming cost V 0 bases and J 1 base, with 12 bases left between them. CDR3 in DNA: TGTGCCAGCAGCTTGGCCTTAGAGGTGCGCACAGATACGCAGTATTTT. Residues: CASSLALEVRTDTQYF.

CDR3 DNA: TGCGCCAGCAGCCAAGAATGGGACAGGGCTGGGGCCAACGTCCTGACTTTC. Its translation is CASSQEWDRAGANVLTF. The chain joins TRBV4-3 to TRBJ2-6; TRBD1 aligns across 9 bases. Germline CDR1 LGHNA, CDR2 YSLEER. The junction had 2 bases not matched to a gene; V was cut back by 0 bases and J by 2 bases. The length of the CDR3 is 17 residues.

This rearrangement joins TRBV4-2 to TRBJ1-1; D unresolved. Germline V gives CDR1 LGHNA, CDR2 YNFKEQ. V lost 2 bases and J lost 2, with 9 bases in between. The CDR3 length is 14 residues. Here the CDR3 reads CASSQQTSNTEAFF. The CDR3 DNA reads TGTGCCAGCAGCCAACAGACAAGCAACACTGAAGCTTTCTTT.

The CDR3 loop reads CASSTAGLDTGELFF. The CDR3 DNA reads TGTGCCAGCTCAACGGCAGGCTTAGACACCGGGGAGCTGTTTTTT. V gene TRBV18 combines with J gene TRBJ2-2; no definite D call. Germline V CDR1 and CDR2: KGHSH, LQKENI. The CDR3 has 15 residues. V lost 5 bases and J 3 bases, leaving 13 bases between the germline ends.

The rearrangement links TRBV7-8 to TRBJ2-7, with D tentatively TRBD2 (5 bases). The CDR3 is 13 residues long. Trimming took off 5 bases at V and 3 bases at J, with 11 bases between the two ends. CDR1 is SGHVS, CDR2 FQNEAQ, per germline. DNA of the CDR3: TGTGCCAGCAGCCCGGCGGGTGACTACGAGCAGTACTTC. This translates into CASSPAGDYEQYF.

This chain links TRBV6-5 with TRBJ2-7, with TRBD1 matching over 8 bases. Germline V gene data show CDR1 as MNHEY and CDR2 as SVGAGI. The CDR3 has 14 amino acids. The V gene end was trimmed by 6 bases and the J gene end by 0 bases; junction bases not matched to a gene: 4. The CDR3 spells CASRRQGLSYEQYF. The DNA of the CDR3 is TGTGCCAGCAGAAGACAGGGGCTCTCCTACGAGCAGTACTTC.

The chain uses TRBV6-6 and TRBJ1-1; the D gene is possibly TRBD1 (5 bases). The CDR3 is made up of 14 amino acids. V dropped 6 bases and J dropped 4 bases, with 15 bases sitting between them. Germline CDR1 and CDR2: MNHNY and SVGAGI (reference sequence). CDR3 amino acids: CASRERGQATEAFF. CDR3 DNA sequence: TGTGCCAGCAGGGAAAGGGGCCAGGCCACTGAAGCTTTCTTT.